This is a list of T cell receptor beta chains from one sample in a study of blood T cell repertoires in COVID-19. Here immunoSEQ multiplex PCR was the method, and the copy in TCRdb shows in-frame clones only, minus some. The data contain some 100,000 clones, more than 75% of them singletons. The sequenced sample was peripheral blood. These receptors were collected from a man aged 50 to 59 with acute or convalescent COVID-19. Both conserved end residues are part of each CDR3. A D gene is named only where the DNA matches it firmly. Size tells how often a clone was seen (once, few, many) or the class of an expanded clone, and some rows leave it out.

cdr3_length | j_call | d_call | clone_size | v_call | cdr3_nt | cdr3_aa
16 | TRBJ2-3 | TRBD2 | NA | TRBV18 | TGTGCCAGCTCACCGTTAGCGGGAGCTAGCACAGATACGCAGTATTTT | CASSPLAGASTDTQYF
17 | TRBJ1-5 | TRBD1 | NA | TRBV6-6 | TGTGCCAGCAGTCCAGGGACAGGTAATGTTAGGGATCAGCCCCAGCATTTT | CASSPGTGNVRDQPQHF
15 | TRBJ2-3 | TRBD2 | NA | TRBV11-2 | TGTGCCAGCAGCTCCCCTAGCGGGAACACAGATACGCAGTATTTT | CASSSPSGNTDTQYF
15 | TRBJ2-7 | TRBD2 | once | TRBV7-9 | TGTGCCAGCAGCCTTGGGACTAGCGGACCCTACGAGCAGTACTTC | CASSLGTSGPYEQYF
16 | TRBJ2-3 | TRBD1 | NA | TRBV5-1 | TGCGCCAGCAGCTTGGGGACAGGGGGAGGCACAGATACGCAGTATTTT | CASSLGTGGGTDTQYF
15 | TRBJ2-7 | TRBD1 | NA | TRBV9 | TGTGCCAGCAGCGCCGGACAGGGAAGCTCCTACGAGCAGTACTTC | CASSAGQGSSYEQYF
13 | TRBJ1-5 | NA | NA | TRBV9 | TGTGCCAGCAGCGGGGGGCCGTATCAGCCCCAGCATTTT | CASSGGPYQPQHF
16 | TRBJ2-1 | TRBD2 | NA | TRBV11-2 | TGTGCCAGCAGACGTAGCGGGAGGGGAAGATACAATGAGCAGTTCTTC | CASRRSGRGRYNEQFF
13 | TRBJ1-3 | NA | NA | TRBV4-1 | TGCGCCAGCAGCCAATTCCGGGGATACACCATATATTTT | CASSQFRGYTIYF
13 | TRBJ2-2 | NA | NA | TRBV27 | TGTGCCAGCAGTTTGCCAAACACCCGGGAGCTGTTTTTT | CASSLPNTRELFF
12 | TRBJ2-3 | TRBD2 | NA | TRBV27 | TGTGCCAGTGCGGGAGGGAAAGATACGCAGTATTTT | CASAGGKDTQYF
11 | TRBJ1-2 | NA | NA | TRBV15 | TGTGCCACCAGCACCAGGTCTAGCTACACCTTC | CATSTRSSYTF
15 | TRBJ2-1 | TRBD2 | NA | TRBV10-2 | TGCGCCAGCACCGAAGGGCTAGCGGGAGGCAGTGAGCAGTTCTTC | CASTEGLAGGSEQFF
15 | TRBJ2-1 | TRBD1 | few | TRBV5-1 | TGCGCCAGCACCCAGGGGGACCGAATTACCCATGAGCAGTTCTTC | CASTQGDRITHEQFF
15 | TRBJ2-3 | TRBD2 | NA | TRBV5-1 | TGCGCCAGCGCATCGGGACTAGCAGTCTCAGATACGCAGTATTTT | CASASGLAVSDTQYF
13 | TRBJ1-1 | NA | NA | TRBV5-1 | TGCGCCAGCAGCTGGGGACAGAACACTGAAGCTTTCTTT | CASSWGQNTEAFF
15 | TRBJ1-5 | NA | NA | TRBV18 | TGTGCCAGCTCACCAAGGGAGGGGCCTCGACAGCCCCAGCATTTT | CASSPREGPRQPQHF
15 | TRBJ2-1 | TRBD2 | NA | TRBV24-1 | TGTGCCACCAGTGATTTCGAGCGGGGGAGGGATGAGCAGTTCTTC | CATSDFERGRDEQFF